Listed below are T cell receptor beta chains from one sample, sequenced in a study of STAT3 mutations in large granular lymphocyte leukemia. The table came from immunoSEQ multiplex PCR; TCRdb's copy has only in-frame clones and leaves some out. The data hold around 4,700 clones, with around 50% observed a single time. Sequencing was performed on peripheral blood mononuclear cells. The receptors here all came from a man in his 60s with T-cell large granular lymphocyte leukemia. Some clones in this sample may be carry-over from other donors' samples. Each CDR3 is given with its conserved first and last residue. A D gene is named only where the DNA matches it firmly. Clone size appears in some rows only: once, few, many, or a class for an expanded clone.

DNA: TGTGCCAGCAGCACAGACCCCTTGGGGAACACTGAAGCTTTCTTT
CDR3: CASSTDPLGNTEAFF
J: TRBJ1-1
V: TRBV5-4
D: .
size: .
length: 15

DNA: TGTGCCAGCGGGAGCTTTTCCGATACGCAGTATTTT
CDR3: CASGSFSDTQYF
J: TRBJ2-3
V: TRBV5-4
D: .
size: .
length: 12

DNA: TGTGCCTGGGGATTCAATAATTCACCCCTCCACTTT
CDR3: CAWGFNNSPLHF
J: TRBJ1-6
V: TRBV30
D: .
size: .
length: 12

DNA: TGTGCCAGCTCACCAGGGGCAGGTCATGGCACAGATACGCAGTATTTT
CDR3: CASSPGAGHGTDTQYF
J: TRBJ2-3
V: TRBV18
D: .
size: .
length: 16

DNA: TGTGCCAGCAGTTACACGATGCGGGGGGGAACAGATACGCAGTATTTT
CDR3: CASSYTMRGGTDTQYF
J: TRBJ2-3
V: TRBV6-5
D: TRBD2
size: .
length: 16

DNA: TGCGCCAGCAGCCTGGGACAGGGGAACACCGGGGAGCTGTTTTTT
CDR3: CASSLGQGNTGELFF
J: TRBJ2-2
V: TRBV5-1
D: TRBD1
size: .
length: 15

DNA: TGCGCCAGCAGCATCCCCAACGGAGGAGGAATATACTTC
CDR3: CASSIPNGGGIYF
J: TRBJ2-7
V: TRBV5-1
D: .
size: few
length: 13

DNA: TGTGCCTGGAGCGAAGGAAGCAGCCAGAATCAGCCCCAGCATTTT
CDR3: CAWSEGSSQNQPQHF
J: TRBJ1-5
V: TRBV30
D: .
size: .
length: 15

DNA: TGTGCCAGCAGTTTACTTATTGGGAGGGAGTTCTTC
CDR3: CASSLLIGREFF
J: TRBJ2-1
V: TRBV27
D: TRBD2
size: .
length: 12

DNA: TGCGCCAGCAGCTTAGGCCGCCTCGGACGGAGTATTAATTCACCCCTCCACTTT
CDR3: CASSLGRLGRSINSPLHF
J: TRBJ1-6
V: TRBV5-1
D: .
size: few
length: 18

DNA: TGTGCCTGGGCGGATGGCTACACTGAAGCTTTCTTT
CDR3: CAWADGYTEAFF
J: TRBJ1-1
V: TRBV30
D: .
size: .
length: 12

DNA: TGTGCCTGGGGGACGGAGGTCAATAATTCACCCCTCCACTTT
CDR3: CAWGTEVNNSPLHF
J: TRBJ1-6
V: TRBV30
D: .
size: .
length: 14

DNA: TGTGCCAGCAGTTCGACAGGAAGTGAAGCTTTCTTT
CDR3: CASSSTGSEAFF
J: TRBJ1-1
V: TRBV27
D: .
size: .
length: 12

DNA: TGTGCCAGCAGCCTGGACACCCATCAGCCCCAGCATTTT
CDR3: CASSLDTHQPQHF
J: TRBJ1-5
V: TRBV5-4
D: .
size: .
length: 13

DNA: TGCAGCGTTGTAGGCGAAGCGACGAGCTCCTACAATGAGCAGTTCTTC
CDR3: CSVVGEATSSYNEQFF
J: TRBJ2-1
V: TRBV29-1
D: .
size: .
length: 16

DNA: TGTGCCAGCAGCTTGCCAACACAGGGTAGACTCCACTTT
CDR3: CASSLPTQGRLHF
J: TRBJ1-6
V: TRBV5-6
D: .
size: .
length: 13

DNA: TGCACCAGCAGCCCCCTGGGACAGGGGGCTCGGCCCCAGCATTTT
CDR3: CTSSPLGQGARPQHF
J: TRBJ1-5
V: TRBV1
D: .
size: .
length: 15

DNA: TGCGCCAGCAGTGACAGGTCTGGAGATGGCTACACCTTC
CDR3: CASSDRSGDGYTF
J: TRBJ1-2
V: TRBV10-2
D: .
size: few
length: 13

DNA: TGTGCCGGGGGGGGACAGGGAATGAGCGAGCAGTACTTC
CDR3: CAGGGQGMSEQYF
J: TRBJ2-7
V: TRBV30
D: TRBD1
size: .
length: 13

DNA: TGTGCCAGCAGGGGCCTAGCTTCGAGCACAGATACGCAGTATTTT
CDR3: CASRGLASSTDTQYF
J: TRBJ2-3
V: TRBV6-1
D: .
size: few
length: 15

DNA: TGCGCCAGCAGCTATGATTCGAATTCACCCCTCCACTTT
CDR3: CASSYDSNSPLHF
J: TRBJ1-6
V: TRBV5-1
D: .
size: .
length: 13

DNA: TGCGCCAGCCAGCCGGAGGCGTACACCGGGGAGCTGTTTTTT
CDR3: CASQPEAYTGELFF
J: TRBJ2-2
V: TRBV5-1
D: .
size: .
length: 14

DNA: TGTGCCAGCAGCTTTTTGGGACAGACCCAGTACTTC
CDR3: CASSFLGQTQYF
J: TRBJ2-5
V: TRBV7-9
D: .
size: .
length: 12